Listed below are T cell receptor beta chains from one sample, sequenced in a study of vaccination effects on CD4 cells after COVID-19. Their recognized antigens are unknown. Assay: immunoSEQ multiplex PCR; the TCRdb copy retains only in-frame clones and omits some. The sample carries 35,000 to 45,000 clones, approximately 78% recorded once. Sequences were derived from CD4+ T cells from PBMCs cultured with HCoV-NL63 spike peptides, sampled before COVID-19 vaccination. These receptors all come from a human donor who had a prior SARS-CoV-2 infection. Each CDR3 is given with its conserved first and last residue. Fields, in order: V gene, clone size, D gene, J gene, CDR3 protein, CDR3 DNA. The D gene is left open where the match is weak. A clone size is listed for some rows: how often the clone was seen (once, few, many), or a class if it is expanded.

>TRBV7-6|once|NA|TRBJ2-5
CASSLEGRPGPRGQQETQYF
TGTGCCAGCAGCTTAGAGGGTCGCCCAGGGCCGAGGGGCCAACAAGAGACCCAGTACTTC
>TRBV11-1|NA|NA|TRBJ2-5
CASSFANQETQYF
TGTGCCAGCAGCTTTGCCAACCAAGAGACCCAGTACTTC
>TRBV19|few|TRBD1|TRBJ2-1
CASSVTGSNEQFF
TGTGCCAGTAGTGTGACAGGGTCCAATGAGCAGTTCTTC
>TRBV7-2|NA|TRBD2|TRBJ2-1
CASGEDGGAYNEQFF
TGTGCCAGCGGAGAGGACGGGGGGGCTTACAATGAGCAGTTCTTC
>TRBV5-4|few|TRBD1|TRBJ2-7
CASSLAGQGGSEQYF
TGTGCCAGCAGCTTGGCGGGACAGGGGGGTTCCGAGCAGTACTTC
>TRBV5-1|NA|NA|TRBJ1-1
CASSLDSHNTEAFF
TGCGCCAGCAGCTTGGACTCCCATAACACTGAAGCTTTCTTT
>TRBV5-1|NA|NA|TRBJ1-1
CASSLEGGLNTEAFF
TGCGCCAGCAGCTTGGAGGGGGGACTAAACACTGAAGCTTTCTTT
>TRBV7-2|NA|NA|TRBJ1-6
CASSLVSGGTDNSPLHF
TGTGCCAGCAGCTTAGTCTCCGGGGGGACGGATAATTCACCCCTCCACTTT
>TRBV5-1|NA|NA|TRBJ2-5
CASSPGRSGRETQYF
TGCGCCAGCAGCCCAGGGCGGTCAGGGCGCGAGACCCAGTACTTC
>TRBV10-2|NA|NA|TRBJ2-3
CASSGGAEGTDTQYF
TGCGCCAGCAGTGGGGGAGCGGAAGGCACAGATACGCAGTATTTT
>TRBV30|NA|TRBD2|TRBJ2-3
CAWSTSGSPDTQYF
TGTGCCTGGAGTACTAGCGGGAGCCCAGATACGCAGTATTTT
>TRBV6-6|NA|NA|TRBJ2-3
CASSYKGTSTDTQYF
TGTGCCAGCAGTTACAAGGGGACTTCTACAGATACGCAGTATTTT
>TRBV18|NA|NA|TRBJ2-3
CASSPPQGLTDTQYF
TGTGCCAGCTCACCACCTCAAGGTCTCACAGATACGCAGTATTTT
>TRBV24-1|NA|TRBD2|TRBJ2-3
CATSGQRGFSTDTQYF
TGTGCCACCAGTGGCCAGCGGGGATTTAGCACAGATACGCAGTATTTT
>TRBV2|NA|NA|TRBJ1-1
CASKYVQVGAEAFF
TGTGCCAGCAAGTATGTGCAAGTCGGTGCTGAAGCTTTCTTT
>TRBV10-3|NA|NA|TRBJ1-2
CAISEQGSYGYTF
TGTGCCATCAGTGAACAGGGTAGTTATGGCTACACCTTC
>TRBV13|NA|TRBD2|TRBJ2-5
CASSSSGVQETQYF
TGTGCCAGCAGCTCCAGCGGGGTACAAGAGACCCAGTACTTC
>TRBV7-2|once|NA|TRBJ1-6
CASSSRDIGYSPLHF
TGTGCCAGCAGCTCGAGGGACATTGGCTATTCACCCCTCCACTTT
>TRBV7-6|NA|TRBD2|TRBJ2-2
CASSLGWGGSTGELFF
TGTGCCAGCAGCTTAGGGTGGGGAGGGAGCACCGGGGAGCTGTTTTTT
>TRBV6-5|few|TRBD1|TRBJ1-1
CASRLETGINTEAFF
TGTGCCAGCAGGTTGGAGACAGGGATAAACACTGAAGCTTTCTTT
>TRBV5-4|many|TRBD1|TRBJ1-2
CASREQGLDGYTF
TGTGCCAGCAGGGAACAGGGGTTAGATGGCTACACCTTC
>TRBV4-2|NA|NA|TRBJ1-2
CASSRLGVNYGYTF
TGTGCCAGCAGCCGCCTGGGGGTTAACTATGGCTACACCTTC
>TRBV7-2|NA|TRBD2|TRBJ2-7
CASSLEELAGYEQYF
TGTGCCAGCAGCTTAGAAGAACTAGCGGGCTACGAGCAGTACTTC
>TRBV20-1|NA|NA|TRBJ1-2
CSAYNNYGYTF
TGCAGTGCGTATAATAACTATGGCTACACCTTC
>TRBV5-8|NA|NA|TRBJ2-5
CASSSRTGVETQYF
TGTGCCAGCAGCTCGAGGACGGGAGTGGAGACCCAGTACTTC
>TRBV9|NA|TRBD2|TRBJ2-1
CASSVGLAGTYNEQFF
TGTGCCAGCAGCGTAGGACTAGCGGGAACCTACAATGAGCAGTTCTTC
>TRBV11-2|NA|TRBD2|TRBJ2-2
CASSLGASGGATGELFF
TGTGCCAGCAGCCTGGGGGCTAGCGGGGGGGCCACCGGGGAGCTGTTTTTT
>TRBV6-2/TRBV6-3|NA|NA|TRBJ2-1
CASSYLASEYNEQFF
TGTGCCAGCAGTTACTTGGCTAGCGAGTACAATGAGCAGTTCTTC
>TRBV6-2/TRBV6-3|NA|TRBD2|TRBJ2-1
CASSYRPSGFYNEQFF
TGTGCCAGCAGTTACCGTCCTAGCGGGTTTTACAATGAGCAGTTCTTC
>TRBV6-6|few|NA|TRBJ1-1
CASSYFGPPTEAFF
TGTGCCAGCAGTTACTTTGGGCCCCCCACTGAAGCTTTCTTT
>TRBV2|NA|TRBD2|TRBJ2-5
CASSWTSGEGYETQYF
TGTGCCAGCAGTTGGACTAGCGGGGAGGGGTACGAGACCCAGTACTTC